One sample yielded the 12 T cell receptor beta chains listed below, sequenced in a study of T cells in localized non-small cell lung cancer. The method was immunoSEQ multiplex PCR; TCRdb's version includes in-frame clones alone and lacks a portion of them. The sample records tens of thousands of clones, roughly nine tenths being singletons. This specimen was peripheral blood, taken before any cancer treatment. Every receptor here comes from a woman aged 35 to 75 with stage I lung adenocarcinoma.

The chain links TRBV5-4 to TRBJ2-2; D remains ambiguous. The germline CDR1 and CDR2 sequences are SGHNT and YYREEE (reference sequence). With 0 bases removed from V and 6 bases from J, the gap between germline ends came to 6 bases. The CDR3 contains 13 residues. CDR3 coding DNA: TGTGCCAGCAGCTTGGTGGGGTCCGGGGAGCTGTTTTTT. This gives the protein CASSLVGSGELFF. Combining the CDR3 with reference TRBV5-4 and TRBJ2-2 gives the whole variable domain ETGVTQSPTHLIKTRGQQVTLRCSSQSGHNTVSWYQQALGQGPQFIFQYYREEENGRGNFPPRFSGLQFPNYSSELNVNALELDDSALYLCASSLVGSGELFFGEGSRLTVL.

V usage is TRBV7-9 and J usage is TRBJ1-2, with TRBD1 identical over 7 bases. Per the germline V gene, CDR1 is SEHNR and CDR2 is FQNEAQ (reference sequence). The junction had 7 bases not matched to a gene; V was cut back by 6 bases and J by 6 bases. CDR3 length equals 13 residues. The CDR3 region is CASRPTGVDGYTF. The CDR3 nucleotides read TGTGCCAGCAGACCAACAGGGGTAGATGGCTACACCTTC. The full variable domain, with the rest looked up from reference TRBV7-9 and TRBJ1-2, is DTGVSQNPRHKITKRGQNVTFRCDPISEHNRLYWYRQTLGQGPEFLTYFQNEAQLEKSRLLSDRFSAERPKGSFSTLEIQRTEQGDSAMYLCASRPTGVDGYTFGSGTRLTVV.

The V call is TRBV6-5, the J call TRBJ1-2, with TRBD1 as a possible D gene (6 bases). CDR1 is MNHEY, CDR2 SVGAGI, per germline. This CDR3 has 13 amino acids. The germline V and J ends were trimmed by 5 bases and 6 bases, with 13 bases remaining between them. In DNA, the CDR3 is TGTGCCAGCAGTCTCAAGGGGGAGGATGGCTACACCTTC. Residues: CASSLKGEDGYTF.

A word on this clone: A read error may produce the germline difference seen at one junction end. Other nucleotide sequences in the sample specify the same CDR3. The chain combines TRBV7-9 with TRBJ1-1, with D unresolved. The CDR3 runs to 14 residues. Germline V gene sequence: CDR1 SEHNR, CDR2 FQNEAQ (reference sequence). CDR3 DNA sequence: TGTGCCAGTAGCTTATCAGCGTTGAACACTGAAGCTTTCTTT. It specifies CASSLSALNTEAFF.

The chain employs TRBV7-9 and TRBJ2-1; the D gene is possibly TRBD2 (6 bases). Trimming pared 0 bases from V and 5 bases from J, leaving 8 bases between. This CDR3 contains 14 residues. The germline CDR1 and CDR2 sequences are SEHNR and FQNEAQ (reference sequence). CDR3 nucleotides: TGTGCCAGCAGCTTAGCGGGGGGTAACAATGAGCAGTTCTTC. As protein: CASSLAGGNNEQFF.

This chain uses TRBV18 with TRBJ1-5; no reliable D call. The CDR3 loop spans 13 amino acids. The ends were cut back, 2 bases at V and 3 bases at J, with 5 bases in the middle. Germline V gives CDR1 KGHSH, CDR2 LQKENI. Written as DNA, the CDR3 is TGTGCCAGCTCACCAGATTTCAATCAGCCCCAGCATTTT. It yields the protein CASSPDFNQPQHF.

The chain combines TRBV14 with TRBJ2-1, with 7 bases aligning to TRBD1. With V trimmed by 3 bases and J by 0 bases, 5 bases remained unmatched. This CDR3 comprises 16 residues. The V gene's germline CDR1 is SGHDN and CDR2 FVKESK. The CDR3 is CASSQNRGGSYNEQFF. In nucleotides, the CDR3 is TGTGCCAGCAGCCAGAACAGGGGTGGCTCCTACAATGAGCAGTTCTTC. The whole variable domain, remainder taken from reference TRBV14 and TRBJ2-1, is EAGVTQFPSHSVIEKGQTVTLRCDPISGHDNLYWYRRVMGKEIKFLLHFVKESKQDESGMPNNRFLAERTGGTYSTLKVQPAELEDSGVYFCASSQNRGGSYNEQFFGPGTRLTVL.

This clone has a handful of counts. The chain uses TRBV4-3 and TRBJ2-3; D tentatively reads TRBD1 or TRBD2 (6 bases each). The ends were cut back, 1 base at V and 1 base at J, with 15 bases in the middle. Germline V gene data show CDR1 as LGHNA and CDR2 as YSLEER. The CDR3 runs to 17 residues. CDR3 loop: CASSQVGGLGGTDTQYF. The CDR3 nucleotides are TGCGCCAGCAGCCAAGTTGGGGGGCTAGGTGGCACAGATACGCAGTATTTT.

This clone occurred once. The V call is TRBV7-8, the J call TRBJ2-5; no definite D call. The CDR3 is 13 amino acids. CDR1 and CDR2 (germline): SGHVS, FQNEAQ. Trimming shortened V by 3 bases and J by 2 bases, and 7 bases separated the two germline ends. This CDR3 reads CASSFNRQETQYF. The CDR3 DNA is TGTGCCAGCAGCTTTAACAGACAAGAGACCCAGTACTTC.

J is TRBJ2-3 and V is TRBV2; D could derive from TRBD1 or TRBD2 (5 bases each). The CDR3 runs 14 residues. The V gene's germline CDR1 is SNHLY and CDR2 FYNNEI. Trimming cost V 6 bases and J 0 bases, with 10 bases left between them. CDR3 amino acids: CASSRDGSTDTQYF. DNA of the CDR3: TGTGCCAGCAGCCGGGACGGCAGCACAGATACGCAGTATTTT.

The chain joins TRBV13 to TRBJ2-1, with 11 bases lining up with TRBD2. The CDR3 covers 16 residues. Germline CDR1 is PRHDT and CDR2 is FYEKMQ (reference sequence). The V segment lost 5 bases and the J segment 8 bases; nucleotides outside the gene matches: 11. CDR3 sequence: CASSPRGGSGGDEQFF. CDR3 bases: TGTGCCAGCAGCCCGCGAGGTGGTAGCGGGGGGGATGAGCAGTTCTTC.

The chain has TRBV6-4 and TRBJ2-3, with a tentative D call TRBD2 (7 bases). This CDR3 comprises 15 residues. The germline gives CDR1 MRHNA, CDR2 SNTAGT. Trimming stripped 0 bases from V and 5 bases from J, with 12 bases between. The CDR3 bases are TGTGCCAGCAGTGACTCCGCGGGGGCGGGAGATACGCAGTATTTT. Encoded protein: CASSDSAGAGDTQYF.